A selection of T cell receptor beta chains follows, all from one sample in a study of shared clonotypes between healthy human individuals. Sequencing used immunoSEQ multiplex PCR; TCRdb keeps in-frame clones, though not all of them. This sample has roughly 1 million clones, with approximately 76% found just once. Sequencing was performed on memory CD4+ T cells sorted from blood. The receptors were gathered from a man between 18 and 29 years old in good health. Each CDR3 is given with its conserved first and last residue. A D gene is named only where the DNA matches it firmly. The size field is filled for only some rows; it gives once, few, many or a size class.

>TRBJ1-5|once|TRBV19|.
CASMVRADTNQPQHF
TGTGCCAGTATGGTCCGGGCGGACACCAATCAGCCCCAGCATTTT
>TRBJ2-7|.|TRBV4-1|.
CASSQDRSLRGGVNF
TGCGCCAGCAGCCAAGATCGATCCTTAAGAGGAGGGGTTAACTTC
>TRBJ1-6|.|TRBV7-2|.
CASAERSNSPLHF
TGTGCCAGCGCGGAACGGAGTAATTCACCCCTCCACTTT
>TRBJ2-1|.|TRBV10-3|.
CAISESLAEFNEQFF
TGTGCCATCAGTGAGTCGTTAGCGGAGTTCAATGAGCAGTTCTTC
>TRBJ2-2|.|TRBV5-1|.
CASSLVRTGELFF
TGCGCCAGCAGCTTGGTTAGGACCGGGGAGCTGTTTTTT
>TRBJ2-3|.|TRBV27|.
CASSLGQRSTDTQYF
TGTGCCAGCAGTTTAGGGCAGCGTAGCACAGATACGCAGTATTTT
>TRBJ2-7|once|TRBV2|.
CATAGTASWREQYF
TGTGCCACTGCGGGGACAGCTTCATGGCGCGAGCAGTACTTC
>TRBJ1-2|.|TRBV5-1|.
CASSLATGRSLGAGYTF
TGCGCCAGCAGCTTGGCCACTGGCCGGAGTTTAGGGGCTGGCTACACCTTC
>TRBJ2-7|.|TRBV5-1|.
CASSSGQGLEQYF
TGCGCCAGCAGCTCGGGGCAGGGACTCGAGCAGTACTTC
>TRBJ2-6|.|TRBV4-3|.
CASSRGTINSGANVLTF
TGCGCCAGCAGCCGCGGGACGATCAACTCTGGGGCCAACGTCCTGACTTTC
>TRBJ2-5|.|TRBV28|TRBD2
CASSGITSGLRETQYF
TGTGCCAGCAGTGGGATCACTAGCGGCCTCCGGGAGACCCAGTACTTC
>TRBJ2-7|.|TRBV7-2|.
CASSLSGNSYEQYF
TGTGCCAGCAGCTTAAGCGGTAACTCCTACGAGCAGTACTTC
>TRBJ1-2|once|TRBV6-1|.
CASMGDRAALDGYTF
TGTGCCAGCATGGGAGACAGAGCAGCACTTGATGGCTACACCTTC
>TRBJ2-7|.|TRBV28|TRBD1
CASSFVGQGYLEQYF
TGTGCCAGCAGTTTTGTGGGACAGGGGTATTTGGAGCAGTACTTC
>TRBJ2-2|once|TRBV19|TRBD1
CASSVGTANTGELFF
TGTGCCAGTAGTGTAGGGACAGCGAACACCGGGGAGCTGTTTTTT
>TRBJ1-3|once|TRBV18|.
CASSPPNREGNTIYF
TGTGCCAGCTCACCACCGAACAGGGAAGGAAACACCATATATTTT
>TRBJ2-7|.|TRBV7-9|TRBD2
CASSSGLAVYGQYF
TGTGCCAGCAGCTCGGGACTAGCGGTCTACGGGCAGTACTTC
>TRBJ1-3|.|TRBV12-5|.
CASGQFSGNTIYF
TGTGCTAGTGGGCAATTCTCTGGAAACACCATATATTTT
>TRBJ2-1|few|TRBV4-2|TRBD2
CASSLLTSGGLSYNEQFF
TGTGCCAGCAGCCTTCTGACTAGCGGGGGGCTCTCTTACAATGAGCAGTTCTTC
>TRBJ2-5|.|TRBV6-1|.
CASSEEGRVFQETQYF
TGTGCCAGCAGTGAAGAAGGCAGGGTCTTCCAAGAGACCCAGTACTTC
>TRBJ1-1|.|TRBV5-1|TRBD1
CASSRRTGANTEAFF
TGCGCCAGCAGCCGACGGACAGGGGCGAACACTGAAGCTTTCTTT
>TRBJ1-1|.|TRBV27|.
CASASGALTEAFF
TGTGCCAGCGCATCGGGGGCTCTCACTGAAGCTTTCTTT
>TRBJ1-4|.|TRBV19|.
CASKNSRREKLFF
TGTGCCAGTAAAAACAGTCGGCGAGAAAAACTGTTTTTT
>TRBJ1-5|.|TRBV21-1|.
CASSKGGGRELTQPQHF
TGTGCCAGCAGCAAAGGGGGAGGGAGGGAACTAACTCAGCCCCAGCATTTT
>TRBJ1-5|.|TRBV27|.
CASSSTLTGPNQPQHF
TGTGCCAGCAGTTCAACTCTCACAGGCCCCAATCAGCCCCAGCATTTT
>TRBJ2-7|.|TRBV11-1|TRBD2
CASTWLAGTGNEQYF
TGTGCCAGCACCTGGCTAGCGGGGACTGGGAACGAGCAGTACTTC
>TRBJ2-1|.|TRBV18|.
CALGAGGYNEQFF
TGTGCCTTAGGGGCCGGGGGCTACAATGAGCAGTTCTTC
>TRBJ2-3|.|TRBV10-3|.
CAINPGAGDTQYF
TGTGCCATCAATCCGGGGGCAGGAGATACGCAGTATTTT
>TRBJ1-2|.|TRBV10-2|.
CASSESTGGRSAGYTF
TGCGCCAGCAGTGAGTCGACGGGGGGGCGCTCCGCTGGCTACACCTTC
>TRBJ1-1|.|TRBV5-4|.
CASSLSGSENTEAFF
TGTGCCAGCAGCTTGAGCGGATCGGAGAACACTGAAGCTTTCTTT
>TRBJ2-7|once|TRBV11-2|.
CASSPMDIRSSYEQYF
TGTGCCAGCAGCCCGATGGACATCAGAAGCTCCTACGAGCAGTACTTC
>TRBJ2-2|.|TRBV7-3|TRBD2
CASSLQASGGTSTGELFF
TGTGCCAGCAGCTTACAAGCTAGCGGGGGGACGAGCACCGGGGAGCTGTTTTTT
>TRBJ1-3|.|TRBV5-4|TRBD1
CASSWKGTGGGSGNTIYF
TGTGCCAGCAGCTGGAAGGGGACAGGGGGCGGCTCTGGAAACACCATATATTTT
>TRBJ1-1|few|TRBV10-2|.
CASRKGIGTEAFF
TGCGCCAGCCGGAAGGGGATTGGCACTGAAGCTTTCTTT
>TRBJ2-6|few|TRBV27|.
CASSFSRNSGANVLTF
TGTGCCAGCAGTTTTTCCAGAAACTCTGGGGCCAACGTCCTGACTTTC
>TRBJ2-3|.|TRBV5-1|.
CASSLESGSTDTQYF
TGCGCCAGCAGCTTGGAGAGCGGAAGCACAGATACGCAGTATTTT
>TRBJ1-3|.|TRBV6-1|.
CASSEARLSEAGNTIYF
TGTGCCAGCAGTGAAGCGAGGTTGTCAGAGGCTGGAAACACCATATATTTT